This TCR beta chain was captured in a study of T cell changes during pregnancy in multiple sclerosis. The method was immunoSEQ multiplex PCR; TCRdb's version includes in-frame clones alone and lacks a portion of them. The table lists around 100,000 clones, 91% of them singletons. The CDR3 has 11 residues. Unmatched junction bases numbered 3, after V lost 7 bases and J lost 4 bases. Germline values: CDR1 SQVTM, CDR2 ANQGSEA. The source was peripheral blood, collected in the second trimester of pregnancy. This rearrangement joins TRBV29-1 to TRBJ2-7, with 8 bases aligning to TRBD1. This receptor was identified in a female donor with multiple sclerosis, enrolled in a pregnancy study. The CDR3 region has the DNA TGCAGCGCCGGGGACAGGTACGAGCAGTACTTC. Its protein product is CSAGDRYEQYF.